The 15 T cell receptor beta chains below were found in one sample sequenced in a study of shared clonotypes between healthy human individuals. Repertoires were generated with immunoSEQ multiplex PCR, while TCRdb's copy carries only in-frame clones and drops some. Of 650,000 to 750,000 clones listed, about two thirds are singletons. Sequenced sample: memory CD4+ T cells sorted from blood. Subset denoted: CD45RA-negative fraction. These receptors were obtained from a woman under 40 in good health.

This clone occurred once. The V gene is TRBV11-1, the J gene TRBJ1-1; perhaps TRBD1 as D (5 bases). CDR3 length: 15 residues. Trimming shortened V by 5 bases and J by 0 bases, and 13 bases separated the two germline ends. Per germline, CDR1 SGHAT and CDR2 FQDESV (reference sequence). CDR3 DNA: TGTGCCAGCAGCCCCCCCTCGGGGGTGAACACTGAAGCTTTCTTT. Translation gives CASSPPSGVNTEAFF. Full variable domain (remainder filled in from reference TRBV11-1 and TRBJ1-1): EAEVAQSPRYKITEKSQAVAFWCDPISGHATLYWYRQILGQGPELLVQFQDESVVDDSQLPKDRFSAERLKGVDSTLKIQPAELGDSAMYLCASSPPSGVNTEAFFGQGTRLTVV.

The chain uses TRBV5-1 and TRBJ2-5; D is perhaps TRBD1 (6 bases). CDR1 and CDR2 from the germline V gene are SGHRS and YFSETQ. Trimming shortened V by 5 bases and J by 5 bases, and 22 bases separated the two germline ends. The length of the CDR3 is 16 residues. Here the CDR3 reads CASSGGHLDGMETQYF. The DNA of the CDR3 is TGCGCCAGCAGTGGGGGACATCTTGATGGGATGGAGACCCAGTACTTC. Full variable domain (outside the CDR3, taken from reference TRBV5-1 and TRBJ2-5): KAGVTQTPRYLIKTRGQQVTLSCSPISGHRSVSWYQQTPGQGLQFLFEYFSETQRNKGNFPGRFSGRQFSNSRSEMNVSTLELGDSALYLCASSGGHLDGMETQYFGPGTRLLVL.

This chain links TRBV4-1 with TRBJ2-2; 7 bases map to TRBD2. This CDR3 region has 18 residues. Losses at the gene ends were 4 bases for V and 4 bases for J; bases not matched to a gene: 15. Germline assignment: CDR1 MGHRA and CDR2 YSYEKL. CDR3 in amino acids: CASSRGLADAPGTGELFF. CDR3 DNA sequence: TGCGCCAGCAGCCGAGGCCTAGCGGATGCCCCGGGCACCGGGGAGCTGTTTTTT.

The rearrangement joins TRBV16 to TRBJ1-2; a possible D gene is TRBD1 (6 bases). Deletions cut 4 bases from V and 2 bases from J, with 14 bases between. Germline V gene data show CDR1 as KGHSY and CDR2 as FQNENV. CDR3 length: 15 residues. In nucleotides, the CDR3 is TGTGCCAGCAGCCGCGGGGACAAGGGAAACTATGGCTACACCTTC. Encoded protein: CASSRGDKGNYGYTF.

This clone has at least ten counts. V gene TRBV19 combines with J gene TRBJ2-5, with D perhaps TRBD1 or TRBD2 (5 bases each). V lost 10 bases to trimming and J lost 5 bases, with 17 bases between them. CDR1 LNHDA and CDR2 SQIVND come from the germline V gene (reference sequence). CDR3 length: 13 residues. The DNA of the CDR3 is TGTGCCACCCGTGAGGGGAATGGGGAGACCCAGTACTTC. It is translated as CATREGNGETQYF.

CDR3 in DNA: TGTGCCAGCAGCTTAGGACTGTCCCCCTACAATGAGCAGTTCTTC. Amino acids: CASSLGLSPYNEQFF. The chain uses TRBV7-2 and TRBJ2-1; D unresolved. The CDR3 length is 15 residues. Germline lookup yields CDR1 SGHTA and CDR2 FQGNSA. V was clipped by 1 base and J by 2 bases, with 9 bases between them. Drawing the rest from reference TRBV7-2 and TRBJ2-1, the complete variable domain is GAGVSQSPSNKVTEKGKDVELRCDPISGHTALYWYRQSLGQGLEFLIYFQGNSAPDKSGLPSDRFSAERTGGSVSTLTIQRTQQEDSAVYLCASSLGLSPYNEQFFGPGTRLTVL.

This clone is a singleton in its sample. This chain joins TRBV7-2 and TRBJ2-5; D is perhaps TRBD2 (5 bases). The end of the DNA is better explained by TRBJ2-7, so the J call may be wrong. The CDR3 contains 12 residues. CDR1 SGHTA and CDR2 FQGNSA come from the germline V gene. For the CDR3, the DNA is TGTGCCAGCAGCTTCTCTAGCCGCGAGCAGTACTTC. Translation gives CASSFSSREQYF.

The chain joins TRBV29-1 to TRBJ2-2; possibly TRBD2 for D (6 bases). CDR3 length equals 13 residues. Germline CDR1 SQVTM, CDR2 ANQGSEA. Trimming shortened V by 7 bases and J by 2 bases, and 11 bases separated the two germline ends. The CDR3 region is CSAGDSNTGELFF. CDR3 DNA: TGCAGCGCCGGGGACTCCAACACCGGGGAGCTGTTTTTT.

The CDR3 loop reads CASSYFGQGGETQYF. In DNA, the CDR3 is TGTGCCAGCAGCTACTTCGGACAGGGAGGGGAGACCCAGTACTTC. The gene calls are TRBV25-1 and TRBJ2-5, with D perhaps matching TRBD1 (8 bases). CDR3 length: 15 amino acids. V lost 6 bases and J 5 bases, leaving 19 bases between the germline ends. The germline CDR1 and CDR2 sequences are MGHDK and SYGVNS.

J is TRBJ2-7 and V is TRBV11-2; D is possibly TRBD1 or TRBD2 (5 bases each). Looked up from germline, CDR1 is SGHAT and CDR2 is FQNNGV. CDR3 length: 13 amino acids. V lost 6 bases and J 4 bases, leaving 13 bases between the germline ends. The CDR3 DNA sequence: TGTGCCAGCAGTCCTTGGAGGACATACGAGCAGTACTTC. This codes for CASSPWRTYEQYF.

This sequence joins TRBV5-1 and TRBJ2-3; 11 nucleotides agree with TRBD2. The CDR3 covers 16 residues. The V gene's germline CDR1 is SGHRS and CDR2 YFSETQ. Trimming removed 4 bases from V and 4 bases from J; junction bases left unmatched: 8. The CDR3: CASSGTSGSSPDTQYF. The DNA for the CDR3 is TGCGCCAGCAGCGGTACTAGCGGGAGTTCCCCAGATACGCAGTATTTT.

This clone was observed once. The chain is built from TRBV4-2 and TRBJ2-1; D is unclear. Germline CDR1 reads LGHNA; CDR2 reads YNFKEQ. Trimming took off 1 base at V and 3 bases at J, with 10 bases between the two ends. The CDR3 runs to 15 residues. CDR3 amino acids: CASSQAAGFYNEQFF. The CDR3 nucleotides read TGTGCCAGCAGCCAAGCGGCCGGCTTCTACAATGAGCAGTTCTTC.

The chain has TRBV9 and TRBJ2-7; 9 bases map to TRBD2. Looked up from germline, CDR1 is SGDLS and CDR2 is YYNGEE. With 3 bases clipped from V and 1 base from J, the junction kept 5 bases outside the gene matches. The CDR3 has 15 amino acids. The CDR3 bases are TGTGCCAGCAGCGAGGGGACTAGCATGTCCTACGAGCAGTACTTC. Protein product: CASSEGTSMSYEQYF.

The chain links TRBV11-2 to TRBJ2-7; a possible D gene is TRBD1 (6 bases). The CDR3 has 15 amino acids. Germline loops: CDR1 SGHAT, CDR2 FQNNGV. Trimming cost V 5 bases and J 0 bases, with 14 bases left between them. Written as DNA, the CDR3 is TGTGCCAGCAGCCCGCCCGAGGGGGACTCCTACGAGCAGTACTTC. This encodes CASSPPEGDSYEQYF. Full variable domain (remainder filled in from reference TRBV11-2 and TRBJ2-7): EAGVAQSPRYKIIEKRQSVAFWCNPISGHATLYWYQQILGQGPKLLIQFQNNGVVDDSQLPKDRFSAERLKGVDSTLKIQPAKLEDSAVYLCASSPPEGDSYEQYFGPGTRLTVT.

The chain uses TRBV28 and TRBJ2-2; 8 nucleotides align to TRBD2. The CDR3 covers 15 residues. In germline, CDR1 is MDHEN, CDR2 SYDVKM. J was trimmed by 7 bases and V by 6 bases; bases with no gene match: 10. The CDR3 is CASSGAEAGVGELFF. The CDR3 DNA reads as TGTGCCAGCAGCGGGGCCGAAGCGGGAGTCGGGGAGCTGTTTTTT.